This T cell receptor (beta chain) stems from a study of blood T cells in healthy people across ages. Study context: About one barcoded beta molecule per two T cells was the capture yield of template switching.

Extraction yielded at least 5 micrograms of total RNA per sample. PCR was performed a second time for about 6 to 12 cycles using a sample-barcoded 5' primer and a J-beta primer mix. TCRdb recomputed calls from the 5' RACE reads with MiXCR, one row per CDR3 protein. The sample records 850,000 to 1,000,000 distinct CDR3 sequences, roughly 51% being singletons. As concerns this clonotype: Its specificity is not known.

Study-level findings and limits: Samples with more naive T cells showed higher observed beta diversity. Among long-lived donors, naive CD4+ cells were more numerous and diversity higher than in aged donors.

Germline V lookup: CDR1 SGHRS, CDR2 YFSETQ. This CDR3 is 15 amino acids long. The ends were cut back, 4 bases at V and 7 bases at J, with 21 bases in the middle. V is TRBV5-1 and J is TRBJ2-7; possibly TRBD2 for D (6 bases). Specimen: blood. The origin of this receptor is a woman in her fifties or sixties in good health. The CDR3, as DNA: TGCGCCAGCAGCCCCGGGGGTCAGCTATTCAATGAGCAGTACTTC. Its translation is CASSPGGQLFNEQYF.